One and the same sample provided the 32 T cell receptor beta chains below, sequenced in a study of response to subunit inactivated influenza vaccine. One entry per CDR3 protein, called by TCRdb with MiXCR from the RT-PCR reads. The table records 540,000 or so distinct CDR3 sequences, roughly 13% of them present only once. The sequencing here drew on PBMCs from blood, taken 45 days after vaccination. These receptors were taken from a man over 45 who received an inactivated influenza vaccine.

This clonotype occurred a few times. The rearrangement links TRBV5-1 to TRBJ1-4; D is unclear. V lost 4 bases and J 6 bases, leaving 13 bases between the germline ends. Germline V lookup: CDR1 SGHRS, CDR2 YFSETQ. The CDR3 is 14 residues long. The CDR3 sequence: CASSQDPGDEKLFF. Here the CDR3 DNA reads TGCGCCAGCAGCCAGGACCCGGGCGATGAAAAACTGTTTTTT.

This clonotype was seen more than once but under ten times. This chain connects TRBV27 to TRBJ2-3; D is perhaps TRBD2 (6 bases). Trimming pared 5 bases from V and 3 bases from J, leaving 15 bases between. Germline CDR1 MNHEY, CDR2 SMNVEV (reference sequence). This CDR3 comprises 15 residues. The CDR3 DNA follows: TGTGCCAGCAGTCCGCGTTGGGCGGGGACAGATACGCAGTATTTT. This encodes CASSPRWAGTDTQYF.

V is TRBV27 and J is TRBJ2-3, with D tentatively TRBD2 (5 bases). Trimming pared 6 bases from V and 1 base from J, leaving 11 bases between. CDR3 length: 14 residues. Germline assignment: CDR1 MNHEY and CDR2 SMNVEV (reference sequence). The CDR3 nucleotides read TGTGCCAGCAGACTACTTAGCGGCACAGATACGCAGTATTTT. It specifies CASRLLSGTDTQYF.

This clonotype was detected only a few times. This rearrangement joins TRBV12-3 or TRBV12-4 to TRBJ1-5; 8 bases are shared with TRBD1. Germline trimming cut 0 bases from V and 1 base from J; bases unmatched to any gene: 11. The CDR3 is made up of 19 amino acids. CDR3 nucleotides: TGTGCCAGCAGTTTAGCGGGGTCAGGGGGCGGAGGGAGCAATCAGCCCCAGCATTTT. Protein sequence: CASSLAGSGGGGSNQPQHF.

V usage is TRBV7-2 and J usage is TRBJ1-4; D gene uncertain. Germline V gene data show CDR1 as SGHTA and CDR2 as FQGNSA. Trimming shortened V by 5 bases and J by 5 bases, and 9 bases separated the two germline ends. This CDR3 has 13 amino acids. CDR3 in amino acids: CASSTEANEKLFF. The CDR3 DNA sequence: TGTGCCAGCAGCACCGAGGCGAATGAAAAACTGTTTTTT.

At least ten counts were recorded for this clonotype. V gene TRBV12-3 or TRBV12-4 combines with J gene TRBJ2-1; D not resolved. Trimming stripped 1 base from V and 6 bases from J, with 7 bases between. This CDR3 spans 13 amino acids. CDR3 coding DNA: TGTGCCAGCAGTTTAGAGGGCCGCAATGAGCAGTTCTTC. It specifies CASSLEGRNEQFF.

A few counts support this clonotype. The chain links TRBV4-3 to TRBJ1-4, with 7 positions matching TRBD1. With 0 bases clipped from V and 12 bases from J, the junction kept 10 bases outside the gene matches. Germline V gives CDR1 LGHNA, CDR2 YSLEER. The CDR3 totals 15 residues. The CDR3 DNA sequence: TGCGCCAGCAGCCAAGATTGGACAGGTCTCGCTGAACTGTTTTTT. Translation gives CASSQDWTGLAELFF.

The rearrangement joins TRBV6-1 to TRBJ2-2, with TRBD1 matching 7 bases. The CDR3 sequence is 15 residues long. The J segment lost 5 bases and the V segment lost 6 bases, leaving 9 bases of the junction unmatched. From germline, CDR1 is MNHNS and CDR2 SASEGT. The CDR3 loop is CASRPAGGSTGELFF. The CDR3 DNA reads as TGTGCCAGCAGGCCCGCAGGGGGTTCAACCGGGGAGCTGTTTTTT.

This clonotype was seen only a few times. The rearrangement uses TRBV10-3 and TRBJ2-3; TRBD2 aligns across 10 bases. The length of the CDR3 is 18 residues. Germline V gene data show CDR1 as ENHRY and CDR2 as SYGVKD. The ends lost 6 bases at V and 2 bases at J; junction bases unmatched: 14. The CDR3: CAISGSGGPSILTDTQYF. The CDR3 region has the DNA TGTGCCATCAGCGGTAGCGGGGGGCCCTCGATCCTCACAGATACGCAGTATTTT.

The sample holds a few counts of this clonotype. V gene TRBV11-2 combines with J gene TRBJ2-3; perhaps TRBD1 as D (5 bases). This CDR3 has 17 residues. The germline V and J ends were trimmed by 2 bases and 1 base, with 16 bases remaining between them. Germline-derived CDR1 and CDR2 are SGHAT and FQNNGV. CDR3 in amino acids: CASSLNGGAPGTDTQYF. In DNA, the CDR3 is TGTGCCAGCAGCTTAAATGGTGGGGCGCCCGGCACAGATACGCAGTATTTT.

The CDR3 sequence is CASSLAAGFEGTQYF. The CDR3 bases are TGCGCCAGCAGCTTGGCGGCGGGGTTCGAGGGGACCCAGTACTTC. This chain connects TRBV5-1 to TRBJ2-5, with a possible D match to TRBD2 (6 bases). Trimming removed 0 bases from V and 7 bases from J, with 16 bases in between. Germline V CDR1 and CDR2: SGHRS, YFSETQ. The CDR3 is made up of 15 amino acids.

This sequence joins TRBV4-3 and TRBJ2-1; no clear D. Germline V gives CDR1 LGHNA, CDR2 YSLEER. The CDR3 has 13 residues. V lost 0 bases to trimming and J lost 11 bases, with 11 bases between them. The CDR3 DNA is TGCGCCAGCAGCCAAGAACGAGCTGCGAAGCAGTTCTTC. This codes for CASSQERAAKQFF.

The gene calls are TRBV29-1 and TRBJ2-1, with 8 bases aligning to TRBD2. The V gene's germline CDR1 is SQVTM and CDR2 ANQGSEA. The V gene end was trimmed by 7 bases and the J gene end by 11 bases; junction bases not matched to a gene: 16. The CDR3 totals 14 residues. Here the CDR3 reads CSAESPSGRPKQFF. In DNA, the CDR3 is TGCAGCGCCGAGTCTCCGAGCGGGAGACCAAAGCAGTTCTTC.

The chain links TRBV4-2 to TRBJ2-7; D unresolved. The CDR3 loop spans 15 amino acids. Deletions cut 0 bases from V and 4 bases from J, with 13 bases between. Germline V CDR1 and CDR2: LGHNA, YNFKEQ. In nucleotides, the CDR3 is TGTGCCAGCAGCCAAGAGATTTGGGATTCGTACGAGCAGTACTTC. It specifies CASSQEIWDSYEQYF.

The chain is built from TRBV3-1 and TRBJ2-2; D may be TRBD1 (6 bases). CDR1 and CDR2 (germline): LGHDT, YNNKEL (reference sequence). The CDR3 is made up of 15 amino acids. The ends were cut back, 8 bases at V and 1 base at J, with 14 bases in the middle. Here the CDR3 reads CASGDILQNTGELFF. CDR3 nucleotides: TGTGCCAGCGGGGACATACTACAGAACACCGGGGAGCTGTTTTTT.

This clonotype was counted at least ten times. Here the CDR3 reads CASSYSKGDSYSGANVLTF. The CDR3 DNA is TGTGCCAGCAGTTACTCTAAGGGGGACAGCTACTCTGGGGCCAACGTCCTGACTTTC. This sequence joins TRBV6-2 or TRBV6-3 and TRBJ2-6; TRBD1 agrees at 7 bases. V gave up 0 bases and J gave up 0 bases; unmatched junction bases: 8. Germline V gene sequence: CDR1 MNHEY, CDR2 SVGEGT. CDR3 length: 19 residues.

The V gene is TRBV25-1, the J gene TRBJ2-3, with 8 bases fitting TRBD1. Trimming took 5 bases from V and 0 from J; bases not matched to a gene: 4. This CDR3 contains 15 residues. Germline V lookup: CDR1 MGHDK, CDR2 SYGVNS. CDR3 bases: TGTGCCAGCAGTCCTGGGGACAGGAGCACAGATACGCAGTATTTT. This codes for CASSPGDRSTDTQYF.

This clonotype was observed at least ten times. This sequence joins TRBV5-1 and TRBJ2-5, with unresolved D. Germline V gene lookup returns CDR1 SGHRS and CDR2 YFSETQ. V was clipped by 5 bases and J by 2 bases, with 4 bases between them. The CDR3 contains 11 residues. CDR3 region: CASRGQETQYF. The CDR3 DNA follows: TGCGCCAGCAGGGGACAAGAGACCCAGTACTTC. The entire variable domain, with the rest obtained from reference TRBV5-1 and TRBJ2-5, is as follows: KAGVTQTPRYLIKTRGQQVTLSCSPISGHRSVSWYQQTPGQGLQFLFEYFSETQRNKGNFPGRFSGRQFSNSRSEMNVSTLELGDSALYLCASRGQETQYFGPGTRLLVL.

The chain couples TRBV7-9 to TRBJ2-2; D could derive from TRBD1 or TRBD2 (5 bases each). The CDR3 has 14 residues. The germline gives CDR1 SEHNR, CDR2 FQNEAQ (reference sequence). Trimming cost V 5 bases and J 3 bases, with 10 bases left between them. CDR3 nucleotides: TGTGCCAGCAGCCCTGGGGGATACACCGGGGAGCTGTTTTTT. Its translation is CASSPGGYTGELFF.

This clonotype was seen a few times. This chain links TRBV12-3 or TRBV12-4 with TRBJ1-2; D is ambiguous. The CDR3 totals 14 residues. V gave up 5 bases and J gave up 5 bases, with 15 bases separating them. Here the CDR3 reads CASSQTGRRYGYTF. The CDR3 DNA reads as TGTGCCAGCAGTCAGACGGGCAGGAGGTATGGCTACACCTTC.

This clonotype has only a few counts. The J gene is TRBJ2-2, the V gene TRBV7-2; D is unresolved. This CDR3 has 11 amino acids. Trimming left V 6 bases short and J 8 bases short, with 7 bases between. Germline CDR1 SGHTA, CDR2 FQGNSA. The CDR3 sequence: CASRRLGELFF. In DNA form, the CDR3 reads TGTGCCAGCAGGAGGTTAGGGGAGCTGTTTTTT.

This chain connects TRBV12-3 or TRBV12-4 to TRBJ2-7, with 10 bases aligning to TRBD1. The CDR3 length is 15 residues. The V and J ends lost 5 bases and 4 bases, in that order; junction bases with no gene match: 8. The CDR3 DNA sequence: TGTGCCAGCAGTGAAACGGGACAGGGGATATACGAGCAGTACTTC. Translated: CASSETGQGIYEQYF.

The table lists this clonotype with a few counts. The rearrangement joins TRBV6-2 or TRBV6-3 to TRBJ2-7; 7 bases agree with TRBD1. This CDR3 region has 14 residues. Germline CDR1 reads MNHEY; CDR2 reads SVGEGT. V lost 5 bases and J lost 2; bases outside the gene matches: 6. The CDR3 DNA is TGTGCCAGCAGTACAGGGGAGCCCCCCTACGAGCAGTACTTC. As protein: CASSTGEPPYEQYF.

This clonotype has more than one count but fewer than ten. An end of the junction does not agree with germline; a read error may underlie this. The chain joins TRBV20-1 to TRBJ2-5, with D possibly matching TRBD2 (6 bases). The CDR3 runs to 14 residues. In germline, CDR1 is DFQATT, CDR2 SNEGSKA (reference sequence). The CDR3 sequence is CSARAGMPQETQYF. CDR3 coding DNA: TGCAGTGCCAGAGCGGGCATGCCTCAAGAGACCCAGTACTTC.

This rearrangement joins TRBV29-1 to TRBJ2-1; TRBD1 is a possible D gene (6 bases). The CDR3 extends over 17 amino acids. Trimming cost V 1 base and J 0 bases, with 16 bases left between them. The germline gives CDR1 SQVTM, CDR2 ANQGSEA. The CDR3 spells CSVEGGPATSSYNEQFF. CDR3 nucleotide sequence: TGCAGCGTTGAAGGGGGGCCAGCGACGAGCTCCTACAATGAGCAGTTCTTC.

The rearrangement joins TRBV5-6 to TRBJ2-1, with 9 bases identical to TRBD1. V lost 5 bases, J lost 0 bases, and 3 bases stayed unmatched. The germline V gene encodes CDR1 SGHDT and CDR2 YYEEEE. This CDR3 has 15 residues. As DNA, the CDR3 is TGTGCCAGCAGATGGGGACAGGGCTCCTACAATGAGCAGTTCTTC. Translated: CASRWGQGSYNEQFF. Variable domain in full (rest from reference TRBV5-6 and TRBJ2-1): DAGVTQSPTHLIKTRGQQVTLRCSPKSGHDTVSWYQQALGQGPQFIFQYYEEEERQRGNFPDRFSGHQFPNYSSELNVNALLLGDSALYLCASRWGQGSYNEQFFGPGTRLTVL.

This clonotype showed up just a few times. CDR3 bases: TGTGCCAGCAGCTTCACTAGCGGGAGATACGAGCAGTACTTC. It is translated as CASSFTSGRYEQYF. The chain combines TRBV7-8 with TRBJ2-7, with 11 bases matching TRBD2. CDR3 size: 14 residues. The ends lost 3 bases at V and 4 bases at J; junction bases unmatched: 2. Germline CDR1 is SGHVS and CDR2 is FQNEAQ.

This chain uses TRBV4-1 with TRBJ2-1; 7 bases align to TRBD2. CDR1 and CDR2 from the germline V gene are MGHRA and YSYEKL. There are 18 residues in the CDR3. V gave up 3 bases and J gave up 3 bases; unmatched junction bases: 14. CDR3 nucleotide sequence: TGCGCCAGCAGCCACCCACGAGATCGGGGGGTCCTCTACAATGAGCAGTTCTTC. It is translated as CASSHPRDRGVLYNEQFF.

V usage is TRBV7-8 and J usage is TRBJ2-5; possible D gene TRBD2, 6 bases. Between the trimmed V and J ends, which lost 2 bases and 3 bases, there was a span of 10 bases. The CDR3 is made up of 14 amino acids. From germline, CDR1 is SGHVS and CDR2 FQNEAQ. DNA of the CDR3: TGTGCCAGCAGCTTAAATCCTAGCGAAGAGACCCAGTACTTC. It is translated as CASSLNPSEETQYF.

The chain employs TRBV20-1 and TRBJ1-1, with a weak D call TRBD1 (5 bases). Per germline, CDR1 DFQATT and CDR2 SNEGSKA (reference sequence). The CDR3 is 12 amino acids. V lost 1 base to trimming and J lost 10 bases, with 13 bases between them. CDR3 nucleotides: TGCAGTGCTAGAGTCGGGGGAAGGGTAGCTTTCTTT. It yields the protein CSARVGGRVAFF.

This chain joins TRBV12-3 or TRBV12-4 and TRBJ1-2; weak D call: TRBD1 (6 bases). Trimming cost V 6 bases and J 7 bases, with 18 bases left between them. The CDR3 runs to 14 residues. The CDR3 coding sequence is TGTGCCAGCAGCATAGCGGACAGACGCTCTGGCTACACCTTC. Its protein product is CASSIADRRSGYTF.

The chain couples TRBV2 to TRBJ2-3; TRBD2 agrees at 8 bases. This CDR3 comprises 17 residues. Losses at the gene ends were 5 bases for V and 0 bases for J; bases not matched to a gene: 10. Germline-derived CDR1 and CDR2 are SNHLY and FYNNEI. CDR3: CASSFSLAGQSTDTQYF. CDR3 nucleotide sequence: TGTGCCAGCAGTTTTTCCTTAGCGGGGCAAAGCACAGATACGCAGTATTTT. The variable domain in full, with the rest retrieved from reference TRBV2 and TRBJ2-3, is EPEVTQTPSHQVTQMGQEVILRCVPISNHLYFYWYRQILGQKVEFLVSFYNNEISEKSEIFDDQFSVERPDGSNFTLKIRSTKLEDSAMYFCASSFSLAGQSTDTQYFGPGTRLTVL.